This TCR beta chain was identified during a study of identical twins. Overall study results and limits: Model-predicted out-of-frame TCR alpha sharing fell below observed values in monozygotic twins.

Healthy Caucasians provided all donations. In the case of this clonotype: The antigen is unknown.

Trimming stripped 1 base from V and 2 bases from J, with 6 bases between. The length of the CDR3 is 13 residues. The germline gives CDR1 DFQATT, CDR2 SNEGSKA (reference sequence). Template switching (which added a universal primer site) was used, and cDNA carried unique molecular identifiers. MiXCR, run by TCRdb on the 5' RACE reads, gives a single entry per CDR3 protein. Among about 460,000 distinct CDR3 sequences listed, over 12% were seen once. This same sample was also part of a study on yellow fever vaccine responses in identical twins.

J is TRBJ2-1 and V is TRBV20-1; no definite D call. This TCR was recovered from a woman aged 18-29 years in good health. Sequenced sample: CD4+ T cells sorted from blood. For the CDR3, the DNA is TGCAGTGCTAGAGGGGGAACCTACAATGAGCAGTTCTTC. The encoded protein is CSARGGTYNEQFF.